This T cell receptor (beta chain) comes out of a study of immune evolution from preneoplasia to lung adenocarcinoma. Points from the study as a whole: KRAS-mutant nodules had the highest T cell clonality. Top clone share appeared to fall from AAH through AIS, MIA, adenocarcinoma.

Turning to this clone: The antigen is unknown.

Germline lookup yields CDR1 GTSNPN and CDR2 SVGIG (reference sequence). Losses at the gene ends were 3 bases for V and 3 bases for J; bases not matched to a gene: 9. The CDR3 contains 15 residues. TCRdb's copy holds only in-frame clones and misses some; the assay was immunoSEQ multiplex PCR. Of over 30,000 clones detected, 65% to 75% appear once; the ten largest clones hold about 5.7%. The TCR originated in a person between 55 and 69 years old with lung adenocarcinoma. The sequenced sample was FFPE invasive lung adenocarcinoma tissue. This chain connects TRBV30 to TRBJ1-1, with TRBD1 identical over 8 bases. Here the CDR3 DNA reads TGTGCCTGGAGGCACGGACAGGGCTTACACACTGAAGCTTTCTTT. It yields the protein CAWRHGQGLHTEAFF.